This paragraph reports one T cell receptor (beta chain). The clone's antigen remains unknown. No quality values exist for individual bases; no much larger clone is one base distant. This specimen comes from a study of blood T cell repertoires in COVID-19 (dated by TCRdb to about 2020). With respect to the entire study: Collaborator samples came from the United States, Italy and Spain and covered acute and convalescent phases of COVID-19. A de-identified subject ID, COVID-19 status, age in years and sex were almost always included in the sample metadata. The repertoires were made available in a free public database intended to serve as a resource for research on the immune response to SARS-CoV-2. Where available, HLA class I and class II types were taken from metadata supplied by the sample provider and were not determined by assay-based typing. Samples came from the ongoing ImmuneRACE study (first 160 participants) plus 1,254 subjects from 6 global collaborators. Deeply sampled blood TCRbeta repertoires from subjects exposed to, actively infected with, or recovered from COVID-19 were included in the dataset. The material from the prospective study consisted of cDNA or gDNA derived from T cells, B-cell-depleted T cells, or PBMCs.

In Seattle, one collaborating source enrolled patients while the infection was active and tracked those patients longitudinally over the course of disease. Each collaborating institution followed its own protocols to collect whole blood in K2EDTA tubes. Collaborator samples were shipped for TCRbeta analysis as frozen whole blood, isolated PBMCs, or DNA extracted from either sample type. TCRbeta CDR3 regions were amplified from genomic DNA using the immunoSEQ Assay, a bias-controlled multiplex PCR. The study's own analysis went as follows. Nucleated cell counts per sample were estimated from amplification of reference gene primers within the assay. To quantify the absolute abundance of each unique TCRbeta CDR3 rearrangement, sequence reads were collapsed and filtered. Productive Simpson clonality was computed per sample as the square root of Simpson's diversity index over productive rearrangements. Drawn from immuneACCESS, this table holds only the in-frame rearrangements with V and J called that TCRdb kept. Clones are partly lost; checked studies trace under half to an unresolved V gene and leave the rest unexplained. That table supplies the V and J calls and clone size; D and trimming were determined from the DNA. The sample table shows a few hundred thousand clones, and around nine tenths are seen once. 8.5% to 14% of the sample is held by the ten biggest clonotypes.

V loses 2 bases, J loses 0 bases, and the germline ends lie 10 bases apart. The CDR3 measures 15 amino acids from cysteine to phenylalanine. Of all the DNA, just the CDR3 is kept, 45 bases in frame from base 1. The germline V gene provides CDR1 SGHAT and CDR2 FQNNGV. Paper-wide results and their limitations: Clinical and demographic metadata were provided uncurated, with the amount varying by source and participant.

Recombination joined TRBV11-2 with TRBJ1-1; confidence is insufficient to name the D gene. Specimen: peripheral blood. The origin of this receptor is a woman younger than 45 with COVID-19, enrolled during active disease. The CDR3 region reads CASSLSPVMNTEAFF. The bases are TGTGCCAGCAGCTTAAGCCCGGTGATGAACACTGAAGCTTTCTTT.